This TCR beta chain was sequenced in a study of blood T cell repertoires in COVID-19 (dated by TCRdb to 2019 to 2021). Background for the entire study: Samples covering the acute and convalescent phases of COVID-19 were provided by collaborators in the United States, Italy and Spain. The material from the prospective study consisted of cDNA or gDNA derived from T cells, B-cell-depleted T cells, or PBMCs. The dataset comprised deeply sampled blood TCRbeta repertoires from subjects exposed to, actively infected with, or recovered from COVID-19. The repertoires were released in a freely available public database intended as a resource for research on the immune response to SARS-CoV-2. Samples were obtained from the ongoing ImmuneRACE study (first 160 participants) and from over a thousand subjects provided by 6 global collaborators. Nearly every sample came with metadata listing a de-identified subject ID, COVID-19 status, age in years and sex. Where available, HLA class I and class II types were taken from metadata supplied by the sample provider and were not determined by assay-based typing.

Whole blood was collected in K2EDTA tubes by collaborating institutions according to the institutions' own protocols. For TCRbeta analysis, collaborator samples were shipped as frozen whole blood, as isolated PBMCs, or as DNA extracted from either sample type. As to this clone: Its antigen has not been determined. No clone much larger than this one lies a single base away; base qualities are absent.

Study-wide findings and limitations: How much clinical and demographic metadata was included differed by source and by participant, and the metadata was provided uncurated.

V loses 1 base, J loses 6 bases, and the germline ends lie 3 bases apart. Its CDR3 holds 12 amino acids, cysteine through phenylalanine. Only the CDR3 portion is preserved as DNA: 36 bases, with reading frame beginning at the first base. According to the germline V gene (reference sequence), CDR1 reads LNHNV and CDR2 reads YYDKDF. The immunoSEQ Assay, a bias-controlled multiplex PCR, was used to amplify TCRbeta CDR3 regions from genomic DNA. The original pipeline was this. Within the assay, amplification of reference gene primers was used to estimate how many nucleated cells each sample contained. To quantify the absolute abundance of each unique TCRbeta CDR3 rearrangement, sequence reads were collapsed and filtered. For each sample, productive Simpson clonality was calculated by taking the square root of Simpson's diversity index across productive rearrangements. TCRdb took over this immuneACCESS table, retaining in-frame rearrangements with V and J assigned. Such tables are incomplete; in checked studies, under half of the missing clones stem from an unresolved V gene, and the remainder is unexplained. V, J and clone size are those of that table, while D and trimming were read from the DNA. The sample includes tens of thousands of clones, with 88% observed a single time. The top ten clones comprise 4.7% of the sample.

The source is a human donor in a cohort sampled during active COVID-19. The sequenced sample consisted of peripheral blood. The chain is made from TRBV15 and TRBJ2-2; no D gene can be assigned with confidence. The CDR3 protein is CATSRVAGELFF. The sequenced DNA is TGTGCCACCAGCAGAGTAGCCGGGGAGCTGTTTTTT.